This TCR beta chain was identified during a study of CD8+ T cells in alopecia areata. Study information: Treated patients were given oral tofacitinib, which was dosed at 5 to 10 mg twice daily. Broader study findings: Whether baseline CD8+ expansion is linked to response remains uncertain, given a single nonresponder.

RNA was extracted and reverse transcribed into cDNA as the sequencing template. The protocol was immunoSEQ multiplex PCR, while the TCRdb copy is restricted to in-frame clones and leaves out a portion. The top ten clones hold around 1.5% of a sample with some 200,000 clones, around 57% of them seen once. Details on this clone: Antigen specificity is unknown.

The treatment was: oral pan-JAK inhibitor, 5-10 mg twice daily. This specimen consisted of CD4+ T cells sorted from blood, obtained at week 4, from a patient treated with tofacitinib. The receptor comes from a human donor with alopecia areata.

CDR3: CASSLVPPTYWYEQYF. The CDR3 coding sequence is TGTGCCAGCAGCTTAGTCCCCCCCACCTATTGGTACGAGCAGTACTTC. V is TRBV7-2 and J is TRBJ2-7, with unresolved D. CDR1 SGHTA and CDR2 FQGNSA come from the germline V gene. Trimming cost V 1 base and J 4 bases, with 17 bases left between them. CDR3 length: 16 amino acids.